This T cell receptor (beta chain) was sequenced for a study of PD-1 blockade in classical Hodgkin lymphoma (TCRdb year 2020). Some background on the complete study: Nivolumab dosing was 3 mg/kg intravenously every 2 weeks, continuing until either disease progression or unacceptable toxicity. The study used CyTOF and TCR beta sequencing to define a peripheral blood immune signature of response to PD-1 blockade in classical Hodgkin lymphoma.

Genomic DNA was isolated using the Qiagen DNeasy kit from unsorted PBMCs as well as from negatively selected CD4+ and CD8+ fractions. Using primers that anneal to V and J segments, immunoSEQ multiplex PCR amplified the TCR beta CDR3 regions. Amplification bias was minimized using a synthetic immune receptor repertoire, and residual bias was removed computationally after sequencing. Processing in the source paper ran as follows. Custom Python scripts were used to quantify repertoire diversity as the Shannon entropy index. The unsorted, CD4+ and CD8+ repertoires were each analyzed separately, with the exception of combined analyses, where CD4+ and CD8+ sequences were merged in silico. Clonal expansion was defined as at least a 2-fold frequency increase after treatment relative to C1D1, with a pseudocount of 0.5 for undetected baseline clones. Singleton clones were defined as clones with 0 or 1 copy at C1D1, and non-singleton clones were defined as clones with 2 or more copies. By matching protein sequences in sorted samples from the same patient, clones expanded in unsorted samples were annotated as CD4+, CD8+ or unknown. Diversity changes from C1D1 to C4D1 were tested in paired samples using Wilcoxon tests. What TCRdb holds here is the immuneACCESS table cut down to in-frame rearrangements. Part of the clones is not present; checked against another copy, under half of the missing clones reflect an unresolved V gene, and the others are unexplained. Clone size and the V and J calls come from that table; the DNA yielded D and trimming. For this sample there are more than 10,000 clones; over 75% appear just once. About 25% of the sample lies in the top ten.

Turning to this clone: The specificity of this receptor is unknown. Nothing much larger sits one base from this clone, and base qualities are not available.

On the study overall, not on this receptor specifically: Baseline diversity similar to that of newly diagnosed patients was observed in trial patients achieving complete response, whereas significantly lower diversity was observed in partial responders and progressors. The study was restricted to a single clinical trial cohort, and the causes of repertoire differences, possibly disease activity or prior therapy, were left undefined. Baseline TCR diversity was reported as lower in newly diagnosed patients than in healthy donors, and lower still in relapsed/refractory patients. By C4D1, a significant rise was seen in CD4+ TCR diversity but not in CD8+ TCR diversity (p=0.0027 vs p=0.16), and the rise was most apparent among complete responders (p=0.02). Diversity was lower in patients who began nivolumab less than 1 year after ASCT, so these patients were left out of later analyses to avoid confounding by immune reconstitution.

This specimen's time point label, per the study, means: cycle 1 day 1 (C1D1), immediately before nivolumab initiation. Every trial patient had relapsed following autologous stem cell transplantation, and prior brentuximab vedotin exposure was what differed among cohorts A, B and C. The trial cohort was composed of approximately 56 patients with relapsed/refractory classical Hodgkin lymphoma, for whom complete response, partial response or progressive disease was recorded as best overall response. In the multi-cohort phase II CheckMate 205 trial, trial patients received single-agent nivolumab. An independent review committee assessed best overall response using the 2007 International Working Group response criteria. Trial PBMCs were collected just before the start of nivolumab (C1D1) and during therapy at cycle 2 day 1 and cycle 4 day 1. After peripheral blood was drawn into 8 mL Vacutainer Cell Preparation Tubes, PBMCs were isolated by centrifugation and then cryopreserved.

The sample was peripheral blood mononuclear cells (PBMCs), taken at baseline. The receptor was derived from a human donor with classical Hodgkin lymphoma.

The CDR3 protein: CASSDSYRGATEAFF. The nucleotides read TGTGCCAGCAGTGATTCCTACAGGGGGGCCACTGAAGCTTTCTTT. The rearranged chain carries TRBV6-4 and TRBJ1-1; 8 central nucleotides agree with TRBD1. CDR1 and CDR2 are drawn from the germline V gene: MRHNA, SNTAGT. From its cysteine to its phenylalanine, the CDR3 spans 15 amino acids. The sequence is cut down to CDR3 DNA, 45 bases in frame from base 1. Trimmed from V: 3 bases; trimmed from J: 4 bases; junction bases lacking a gene match: 7.